These 24 T cell receptor beta chains share one sample of origin, sequenced in a study of response to subunit inactivated influenza vaccine. TCRdb redid the calling of the RT-PCR reads with MiXCR, one entry per CDR3 protein. This table has around 540,000 distinct CDR3 sequences, around 11% appearing once. Specimen: PBMCs from blood, collected on the day of vaccination. These TCRs come from a man aged 50-59 years who received an inactivated influenza vaccine.

This clonotype was seen ten or more times. The V and J genes are TRBV9 and TRBJ2-5; TRBD2 aligns across 9 bases. Trimming removed 3 bases from V and 4 bases from J; junction bases left unmatched: 4. Germline assignment: CDR1 SGDLS and CDR2 YYNGEE. The CDR3 length is 14 residues. The CDR3 coding sequence is TGTGCCAGCAGCGAAGCGGGGGGTGGAGAGACCCAGTACTTC. It codes for CASSEAGGGETQYF. The full variable domain, with the rest looked up from reference TRBV9 and TRBJ2-5, is DSGVTQTPKHLITATGQRVTLRCSPRSGDLSVYWYQQSLDQGLQFLIQYYNGEERAKGNILERFSAQQFPDLHSELNLSSLELGDSALYFCASSEAGGGETQYFGPGTRLLVL.

This chain links TRBV14 with TRBJ1-1, with a weak D call TRBD1 (5 bases). CDR1 and CDR2 (germline): SGHDN, FVKESK. V lost 0 bases and J lost 3, with 8 bases in between. The CDR3 is 14 residues long. The CDR3 nucleotides are TGTGCCAGCAGCCAAGATTGGGACCACACTGAAGCTTTCTTT. Translated, it gives CASSQDWDHTEAFF.

The sample holds many counts of this clonotype. The V call is TRBV11-1, the J call TRBJ2-1; D possibly uses TRBD1 or TRBD2 (5 bases each). Germline CDR1 and CDR2: SGHAT and FQDESV (reference sequence). This CDR3 is 18 amino acids long. V was clipped by 3 bases and J by 0 bases, with 18 bases between them. The CDR3 is CASSFTPGPKSSYNEQFF. The CDR3 coding sequence is TGTGCCAGCAGCTTTACCCCGGGACCTAAGAGCTCCTACAATGAGCAGTTCTTC.

This rearrangement joins TRBV6-1 to TRBJ2-7; TRBD1 agrees at 7 bases. CDR1 MNHNS and CDR2 SASEGT come from the germline V gene. The trim removed 10 bases at V and 3 bases at J, leaving 12 bases unmatched. The CDR3 consists of 14 residues. The DNA for the CDR3 is TGTGCCACCTCAGAGACAGGGCCTTACTACGAGCAGTACTTC. Its protein product is CATSETGPYYEQYF.

The chain uses TRBV7-2 and TRBJ2-7; no clear D gene. The CDR3 totals 15 residues. V was trimmed by 5 bases and J by 7 bases, leaving 21 bases between them. Germline V gives CDR1 SGHTA, CDR2 FQGNSA. The CDR3, as DNA: TGTGCCAGCAGCCCCTCCCTCGACCCCATATATGAGCAGTACTTC. Translated, it gives CASSPSLDPIYEQYF.

The sample holds many counts of this clonotype. The chain combines TRBV12-3 or TRBV12-4 with TRBJ2-2, with a tentative D call TRBD1 (5 bases). V lost 2 bases and J lost 10, with 8 bases in between. The CDR3 extends over 12 amino acids. CDR3 protein: CASSLLTAELFF. CDR3 DNA: TGTGCCAGCAGTTTATTGACAGCGGAGCTGTTTTTT.

This clonotype was detected only a few times. This sequence joins TRBV28 and TRBJ2-7; D unresolved. V gave up 7 bases and J gave up 1 base, with 17 bases separating them. The CDR3 totals 15 residues. CDR1 and CDR2 (germline): MDHEN, SYDVKM. CDR3 amino acids: CASIGPMTVSYEQYF. CDR3 DNA: TGTGCCAGCATCGGGCCGATGACGGTTTCCTACGAGCAGTACTTC.

In its sample, this clonotype was seen many times. The rearrangement joins TRBV20-1 to TRBJ2-4; 7 bases line up with TRBD2. The CDR3 covers 15 residues. V was pared by 1 base and J by 5 bases, with 8 bases of the junction left unmatched. Germline V gene sequence: CDR1 DFQATT, CDR2 SNEGSKA (reference sequence). The CDR3 nucleotides read TGCAGTGCTAGAGGAAAAGCGGGAAGTGAAAACATTCAGTACTTC. This sequence encodes CSARGKAGSENIQYF.

This clonotype was seen only a few times. The chain has TRBV7-2 and TRBJ2-7, with 11 bases that match TRBD2. V was pared by 2 bases and J by 1 base, with 7 bases of the junction left unmatched. CDR1 and CDR2 (germline): SGHTA, FQGNSA. This CDR3 has 17 amino acids. The DNA of the CDR3 is TGTGCCAGCAGCTTACCCCTGACTAGCGGGGCTTCCTACGAGCAGTACTTC. Encoded protein: CASSLPLTSGASYEQYF.

This sequence joins TRBV3-1 and TRBJ2-5, with 8 positions matching TRBD1. J was trimmed by 5 bases and V by 0 bases; bases with no gene match: 8. The CDR3 covers 16 residues. CDR1 LGHDT and CDR2 YNNKEL come from the germline V gene (reference sequence). CDR3 in amino acids: CASSQDQGALRETQYF. CDR3 nucleotide sequence: TGTGCCAGCAGCCAAGACCAGGGGGCTCTGAGGGAGACCCAGTACTTC.

The rearrangement links TRBV20-1 to TRBJ2-5; 8 bases are shared with TRBD1. The trim removed 3 bases at V and 2 bases at J, leaving 2 bases unmatched. The CDR3 is made up of 13 amino acids. CDR1 is DFQATT, CDR2 SNEGSKA, per germline (reference sequence). The chain's CDR3 is CSARRQGQETQYF. CDR3 nucleotides: TGCAGTGCTAGGAGACAGGGGCAAGAGACCCAGTACTTC.

The sample holds a few counts of this clonotype. This sequence joins TRBV12-3 or TRBV12-4 and TRBJ1-3, with unresolved D. There are 14 residues in the CDR3. V lost 6 bases, J lost 8 bases, and 17 bases lay in between. CDR3 coding DNA: TGTGCCAGCAGCTTCCGGGAATCCTTCTACACCATATATTTT. Translated: CASSFRESFYTIYF.

The rearrangement joins TRBV9 to TRBJ2-5; D unclear. The CDR3 covers 14 residues. Germline V CDR1 and CDR2: SGDLS, YYNGEE. Trimming removed 4 bases at V and 3 bases at J, with 13 bases between. For the CDR3, the DNA is TGTGCCAGCAGCCCCGTTTTGCGAGAAGAGACCCAGTACTTC. Translation gives CASSPVLREETQYF.

This clonotype was recorded a few times. This sequence joins TRBV20-1 and TRBJ2-5, with D unresolved. Germline V gene sequence: CDR1 DFQATT, CDR2 SNEGSKA (reference sequence). The ends were cut back, 2 bases at V and 0 bases at J, with 13 bases in the middle. The CDR3 length is 15 residues. The CDR3 sequence: CSARPSTTYQETQYF. CDR3 in DNA: TGCAGTGCTAGACCTTCGACAACGTACCAAGAGACCCAGTACTTC.

The V and J genes are TRBV6-1 and TRBJ2-3; a weak D match, TRBD2 (5 bases). Germline assignment: CDR1 MNHNS and CDR2 SASEGT. V gave up 8 bases and J gave up 5 bases, with 14 bases separating them. The CDR3 has 13 residues. The CDR3 loop reads CASHGGGGDTQYF. The DNA for the CDR3 is TGTGCCAGCCATGGAGGTGGTGGAGATACGCAGTATTTT.

The chain uses TRBV5-1 and TRBJ1-2, with D possibly matching TRBD1 (6 bases). The length of the CDR3 is 14 residues. Trimming took 1 base from V and 2 from J, leaving 9 bases between them. Germline values: CDR1 SGHRS, CDR2 YFSETQ. The CDR3 DNA is TGCGCCAGCAGCTTGACAGGGCGGAACTATGGCTACACCTTC. Protein: CASSLTGRNYGYTF.

This clonotype was counted only a few times. This CDR3 reads CASSYGGSSSYEQYF. DNA of the CDR3: TGTGCCAGCAGTTACGGAGGCTCGAGCTCCTACGAGCAGTACTTC. The V call is TRBV6-5, the J call TRBJ2-7, with D possibly matching TRBD2 (5 bases). The germline V gene encodes CDR1 MNHEY and CDR2 SVGAGI. The CDR3 is 15 residues long. V dropped 2 bases and J dropped 0 bases, with 11 bases sitting between them.

The rearrangement links TRBV7-9 to TRBJ2-2; TRBD1 agrees at 8 bases. The V gene end was trimmed by 4 bases and the J gene end by 1 base; junction bases not matched to a gene: 5. Per the germline V gene, CDR1 is SEHNR and CDR2 is FQNEAQ (reference sequence). The CDR3 runs to 16 residues. CDR3 bases: TGTGCCAGCAGCTCAGGCGACAGGGGGAACACCGGGGAGCTGTTTTTT. This translates into CASSSGDRGNTGELFF.

The chain is built from TRBV4-1 and TRBJ1-1; weak D call: TRBD1 (5 bases). The CDR3 is 14 residues long. V dropped 0 bases and J dropped 5 bases, with 10 bases sitting between them. Germline CDR1 and CDR2: MGHRA and YSYEKL. CDR3: CASSQDWGETEAFF. The CDR3 DNA follows: TGCGCCAGCAGCCAAGATTGGGGGGAGACTGAAGCTTTCTTT.

This clonotype has a count of ten or more. The chain employs TRBV29-1 and TRBJ2-7; D might be TRBD1 (6 bases). CDR1 SQVTM and CDR2 ANQGSEA come from the germline V gene. Trimming took 4 bases from V and 2 from J, leaving 9 bases between them. The CDR3 contains 12 residues. Here the CDR3 DNA reads TGCAGCGTTGGAGACAGGCCCTACGAGCAGTACTTC. Encoded protein: CSVGDRPYEQYF.

This clonotype was seen ten or more times. The chain employs TRBV6-5 and TRBJ2-1; unclear D gene. V was trimmed by 2 bases and J by 10 bases, leaving 18 bases between them. The CDR3 totals 15 residues. The V gene's germline CDR1 is MNHEY and CDR2 SVGAGI. CDR3 DNA sequence: TGTGCCAGCAGTTACCTGCCCGCTCCTACCTGGGAGCAGTTCTTC. Translating it yields CASSYLPAPTWEQFF.

This clonotype has a handful of counts. The J gene is TRBJ2-1, the V gene TRBV9, with 9 bases fitting TRBD2. CDR3 length: 15 amino acids. In germline, CDR1 is SGDLS, CDR2 YYNGEE. The junction had 11 bases not matched to a gene; V was cut back by 5 bases and J by 8 bases. CDR3 protein: CASSADSGGRHEQFF. In DNA, the CDR3 is TGTGCCAGCAGTGCAGATAGCGGGGGACGACATGAGCAGTTCTTC.

This chain uses TRBV28 with TRBJ2-2; D remains unclear. This CDR3 contains 15 residues. V dropped 3 bases and J dropped 7 bases, with 15 bases sitting between them. Germline V CDR1 and CDR2: MDHEN, SYDVKM. The CDR3 region has the DNA TGTGCCAGCAGTTTTGACCCACGGTCGGGCGGGGAGCTGTTTTTT. It codes for CASSFDPRSGGELFF.

This clonotype was counted between two and nine times. The chain is built from TRBV28 and TRBJ1-2; possible D gene TRBD1, 5 bases. The ends were cut back, 6 bases at V and 5 bases at J, with 16 bases in the middle. Germline-derived CDR1 and CDR2 are MDHEN and SYDVKM. The CDR3 runs 14 residues. The CDR3 DNA follows: TGTGCCAGCAGCCGCCTCCGGGACGGGTATGGCTACACCTTC. The encoded protein is CASSRLRDGYGYTF.